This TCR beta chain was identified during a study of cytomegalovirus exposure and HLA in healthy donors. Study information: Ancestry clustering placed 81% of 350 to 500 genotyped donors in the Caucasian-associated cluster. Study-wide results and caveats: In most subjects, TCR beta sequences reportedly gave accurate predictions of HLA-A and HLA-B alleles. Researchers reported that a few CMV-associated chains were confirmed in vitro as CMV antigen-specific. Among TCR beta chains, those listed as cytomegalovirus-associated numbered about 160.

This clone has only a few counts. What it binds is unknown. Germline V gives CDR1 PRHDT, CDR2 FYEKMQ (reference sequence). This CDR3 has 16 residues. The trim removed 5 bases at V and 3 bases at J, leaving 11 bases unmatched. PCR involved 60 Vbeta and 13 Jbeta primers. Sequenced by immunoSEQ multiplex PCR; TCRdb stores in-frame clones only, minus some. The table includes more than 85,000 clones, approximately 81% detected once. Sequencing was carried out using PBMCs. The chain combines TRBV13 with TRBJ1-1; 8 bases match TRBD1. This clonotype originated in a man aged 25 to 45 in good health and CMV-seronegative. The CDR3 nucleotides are TGTGCCAGCAGCAATCCAGGGGGCGCGAGGGACACTGAAGCTTTCTTT. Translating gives CASSNPGGARDTEAFF.